These T cell receptor beta chains were read from a single sample in a study of T cells after yellow fever vaccination. TCRdb reanalysed the 5' RACE reads using MiXCR and keeps one entry per CDR3 protein. The table includes 500,000 to 650,000 distinct CDR3 sequences, roughly an eighth detected once. Sequencing was performed on PBMCs, taken on the day of the yellow fever booster vaccination. These receptors were taken from a man aged 30 to 39 who received the YFV17D yellow fever vaccine. The CDR3 runs from the conserved cysteine through the conserved F or W. The D gene is left open where the match is weak. Only part of the rows carry a size: once, few, many, or a class if the clone is expanded.

V gene,D gene,J gene,clone size,CDR3 DNA,CDR3 protein
TRBV5-1,NA,TRBJ1-1,few,TGCGCCAGCAGCTGGACAGAGAACACTGAAGCTTTCTTT,CASSWTENTEAFF
TRBV11-1,TRBD1,TRBJ2-2,NA,TGTGCCAGCAGCATACAGGGGGTTGGGGAGCTGTTTTTT,CASSIQGVGELFF
TRBV29-1,TRBD2,TRBJ2-2,NA,TGCAGCGCCCGACTAGCGGGAGACTCCACCGGGGAGCTGTTTTTT,CSARLAGDSTGELFF
TRBV5-4,TRBD1,TRBJ2-1,NA,TGTGCCAGCAGCCCACCCGGGACAGGGGGCTACAATGAGCAGTTCTTC,CASSPPGTGGYNEQFF
TRBV14,NA,TRBJ2-2,many,TGTGCCAGCAGTGGACAGAAGAACACCGGGGAGCTGTTTTTT,CASSGQKNTGELFF
TRBV29-1,NA,TRBJ1-5,many,TGCAGCACCAGGGACAGCAATCAGCCCCAGCATTTT,CSTRDSNQPQHF
TRBV11-3,NA,TRBJ2-2,few,TGTGCCAGCAGCTCCAACCCCGGGGAGCTGTTTTTT,CASSSNPGELFF
TRBV20-1,NA,TRBJ2-7,NA,TGCAGTGCTAGGGGCGTCGAACTCTCCTACGAGCAGTACTTC,CSARGVELSYEQYF
TRBV6-2/TRBV6-3,TRBD1,TRBJ2-5,few,TGTGCCAGCTCCCGCGGGACAGGGGTTTCCGAGACCCAGTACTTC,CASSRGTGVSETQYF
TRBV20-1,NA,TRBJ2-1,few,TGCAGTGCGAGTCGGAGCCTAAATGAGCAGTTCTTC,CSASRSLNEQFF
TRBV5-6,NA,TRBJ1-3,NA,TGTGCCAGCAGCTTTCGTTCAGGAACTGACTCTGGAGACACCATATATTTT,CASSFRSGTDSGDTIYF
TRBV18,NA,TRBJ1-5,NA,TGTGCCAGCTCACCATGGGGGGCGCAGGATCAGCCCCAGCATTTT,CASSPWGAQDQPQHF
TRBV12-3/TRBV12-4,NA,TRBJ1-1,NA,TGTGCCAGCAGTTTCGCGGGGTCTAGCACTGAAGCTTTCTTT,CASSFAGSSTEAFF
TRBV29-1,NA,TRBJ2-1,few,TGCAGCGTTGCCCTAGGGGGAGAGCAGTTCTTC,CSVALGGEQFF
TRBV20-1,NA,TRBJ2-1,few,TGCAGTGCTAGCTTTTCGGGTCACTCCGCGGAGCAGTTCTTC,CSASFSGHSAEQFF
TRBV6-1,NA,TRBJ1-2,few,TGTGCCAGCAGGGACGGAGGATATGGCTACACCTTC,CASRDGGYGYTF
TRBV6-2/TRBV6-3,NA,TRBJ1-1,few,TGTGCCAGCTTAGCAGGGAACACTGAAGCTTTCTTT,CASLAGNTEAFF
TRBV7-9,TRBD1,TRBJ2-2,few,TGTGCCAGCAGCCACAGGGGCTACACCGGGGAGCTGTTTTTT,CASSHRGYTGELFF
TRBV7-2,TRBD2,TRBJ2-1,few,TGTGCCAGCAGAGGACCGGGACTAAATTCCAATGAGCAGTTCTTC,CASRGPGLNSNEQFF
TRBV9,NA,TRBJ2-1,few,TGTGCCAGCAGCGCGACATTCGGCGCAAACAATGAGCAGTTCTTC,CASSATFGANNEQFF